Listed here are 18 T cell receptor beta chains from one sample, sequenced in a study of shared clonotypes between healthy human individuals. Clones were read by immunoSEQ multiplex PCR, and TCRdb kept only the in-frame ones, dropping some. Among fewer than 850,000 clones listed, around 90% were seen once. Sequencing was carried out using memory CD8+ T cells from PBMCs. Subset specified: CD45RO+ cells pooled with CCR7-negative TemRA cells. Every receptor here comes from a man between 18 and 35 years old in good health. Some clones in this sample may be carry-over from other donors' samples.

The chain links TRBV27 to TRBJ2-7; the D gene is possibly TRBD2 (5 bases). Germline CDR1 and CDR2: MNHEY and SMNVEV (reference sequence). V was pared by 2 bases and J by 0 bases, with 8 bases between. This CDR3 has 14 residues. In nucleotides, the CDR3 is TGTGCCAGCAGTTTAACGGGGATCTCCTACGAGCAGTACTTC. Protein product: CASSLTGISYEQYF.

The chain couples TRBV27 to TRBJ2-1; either TRBD1 or TRBD2 may fit D (5 bases each). The CDR3 is made up of 13 amino acids. V shed 3 bases and J shed 9 bases, with 12 bases lying between them. Germline CDR1 reads MNHEY; CDR2 reads SMNVEV (reference sequence). CDR3 in DNA: TGTGCCAGCAGTTTCGGTTTGGGGGTTGAGCAGTTCTTC. Residues: CASSFGLGVEQFF.

V is TRBV5-1 and J is TRBJ2-7; the D gene is possibly TRBD2 (5 bases). This CDR3 comprises 12 residues. V was clipped by 5 bases and J by 0 bases, with 6 bases between them. Germline CDR1 and CDR2: SGHRS and YFSETQ. The CDR3 sequence: CASRSGSYEQYF. CDR3 coding DNA: TGCGCCAGCAGAAGCGGCTCCTACGAGCAGTACTTC. The entire variable domain, with the rest obtained from reference TRBV5-1 and TRBJ2-7, is as follows: KAGVTQTPRYLIKTRGQQVTLSCSPISGHRSVSWYQQTPGQGLQFLFEYFSETQRNKGNFPGRFSGRQFSNSRSEMNVSTLELGDSALYLCASRSGSYEQYFGPGTRLTVT.

This clone was seen once. The chain uses TRBV28 and TRBJ1-5; tentative D call: TRBD1 (5 bases). Germline V gene lookup returns CDR1 MDHEN and CDR2 SYDVKM. The CDR3 is made up of 14 amino acids. Trimming removed 1 base at V and 4 bases at J, with 8 bases between. This CDR3 is CASSLLSGNQPQHF. The DNA of the CDR3 is TGTGCCAGCAGTTTATTATCAGGGAATCAGCCCCAGCATTTT.

The chain joins TRBV27 to TRBJ2-1; either TRBD1 or TRBD2 may supply D (5 bases each). The CDR3 is made up of 15 amino acids. The V end lost 6 bases, the J end lost 0 bases, and 12 bases lay between the germline ends. Germline V gene lookup returns CDR1 MNHEY and CDR2 SMNVEV (reference sequence). The CDR3 loop is CASSPGTASYNEQFF. The CDR3, as DNA: TGTGCCAGCAGCCCCGGGACGGCCTCCTACAATGAGCAGTTCTTC.

V is TRBV27 and J is TRBJ2-3; 8 bases fit TRBD1. V lost 1 base and J lost 3; bases outside the gene matches: 9. Germline V gives CDR1 MNHEY, CDR2 SMNVEV (reference sequence). The CDR3 has 17 residues. CDR3 loop: CASSLLVWQGATDTQYF. CDR3 nucleotides: TGTGCCAGCAGTTTATTGGTGTGGCAGGGGGCGACAGATACGCAGTATTTT.

This clone was observed a single time. This chain links TRBV11-2 with TRBJ2-1; D call uncertain. The V gene lost 1 base and the J gene lost 2 bases, with 9 bases spanning the gap. CDR3 length: 15 amino acids. Germline V gene lookup returns CDR1 SGHAT and CDR2 FQNNGV. Here the CDR3 reads CASSLASYTYNEQFF. In DNA, the CDR3 is TGTGCCAGCAGCTTAGCGTCCTATACCTACAATGAGCAGTTCTTC.

This sequence joins TRBV4-3 and TRBJ2-2, with a possible D match to TRBD1 (6 bases). Germline V gives CDR1 LGHNA, CDR2 YSLEER. V was shortened by 4 bases and J by 4 bases, with 10 bases between the two germline ends. The CDR3 covers 14 residues. The CDR3 sequence: CASSLRTVTGELFF. For the CDR3, the DNA is TGCGCCAGCAGCCTCAGGACAGTCACCGGGGAGCTGTTTTTT.

This clone was counted a single time. This chain links TRBV7-9 with TRBJ1-4, with D maybe TRBD1 (5 bases). The CDR3 spans 15 residues. V was cut by 0 bases and J by 6 bases, with 11 bases left in between. CDR1 is SEHNR and CDR2 is FQNEAQ in the germline V gene (reference sequence). The CDR3 spells CASSLADRGDEKLFF. For the CDR3, the DNA is TGTGCCAGCAGCTTAGCGGATAGGGGTGATGAAAAACTGTTTTTT.

The V and J genes are TRBV27 and TRBJ1-3; the D is unclear. This CDR3 has 12 residues. Between the trimmed V and J ends, which lost 4 bases and 10 bases, there was a span of 11 bases. Germline CDR1 and CDR2: MNHEY and SMNVEV (reference sequence). The CDR3 DNA reads as TGTGCCAGCAGTTCTCCCGGAGATACCATATATTTT. Its protein product is CASSSPGDTIYF.

The chain combines TRBV7-9 with TRBJ2-1; D call uncertain. V was trimmed by 4 bases and J by 2 bases, leaving 12 bases between them. Per the germline V gene, CDR1 is SEHNR and CDR2 is FQNEAQ (reference sequence). The CDR3 is 15 amino acids. The CDR3 nucleotides read TGTGCCAGCAGCTCATTCTTAGGAACCTACAATGAGCAGTTCTTC. It translates to CASSSFLGTYNEQFF.

V is TRBV7-9 and J is TRBJ2-7, with 10 bases that match TRBD1. Germline-derived CDR1 and CDR2 are SEHNR and FQNEAQ (reference sequence). The CDR3 contains 16 residues. Trimming took 3 bases from V and 2 from J; bases not matched to a gene: 7. The CDR3 bases are TGTGCCAGCAGCTTTGAGGAGACAGGGGGCACCTACGAGCAGTACTTC. Its protein product is CASSFEETGGTYEQYF.

The V gene is TRBV7-9, the J gene TRBJ2-3; a weak D match, TRBD2 (6 bases). The CDR3 is 15 amino acids. V was trimmed by 1 base and J by 1 base, leaving 9 bases between them. CDR1 and CDR2 (germline): SEHNR, FQNEAQ (reference sequence). CDR3 in DNA: TGTGCCAGCAGCTTAGGTCGCGGGGGCACAGATACGCAGTATTTT. It is translated as CASSLGRGGTDTQYF.

The V and J genes are TRBV12-5 and TRBJ2-1, with TRBD1 matching over 7 bases. This CDR3 comprises 15 residues. Germline CDR1 reads LGHNT; CDR2 reads FRNRAP. J gave up 1 base and V 3 bases, and 3 bases lay outside the gene matches. The CDR3 sequence: CASGFGQVSYNEQFF. The CDR3 DNA is TGTGCTAGTGGTTTCGGACAGGTTTCCTACAATGAGCAGTTCTTC.

This chain uses TRBV7-9 with TRBJ2-7; D unresolved. Trimming pared 3 bases from V and 7 bases from J, leaving 10 bases between. The CDR3 has 12 residues. Per the germline V gene, CDR1 is SEHNR and CDR2 is FQNEAQ (reference sequence). The CDR3: CASSLVAGEQYF. CDR3 sequence (DNA): TGTGCCAGCAGCTTGGTAGCCGGGGAGCAGTACTTC.

In this sample, this clone turned up a few times. The gene calls are TRBV6-4 and TRBJ2-1; D might be TRBD1 or TRBD2, each matching 5 bases. Per the germline V gene, CDR1 is MRHNA and CDR2 is SNTAGT. The CDR3 spans 13 residues. The V end was cut by 8 bases, the J end by 8 bases, with 16 bases between. This CDR3 reads CASGGLASDEQFF. The CDR3 region has the DNA TGTGCCAGCGGGGGTCTGGCGTCGGATGAGCAGTTCTTC.

This chain joins TRBV15 and TRBJ1-1; D is undetermined. Looked up from germline, CDR1 is LNHNV and CDR2 is YYDKDF (reference sequence). The CDR3 runs to 14 residues. The V gene lost 3 bases and the J gene lost 4 bases, with 12 bases spanning the gap. The chain's CDR3 is CATSRTRVGTEAFF. CDR3 sequence (DNA): TGTGCCACCAGCAGGACAAGGGTAGGCACTGAAGCTTTCTTT.

As DNA, the CDR3 is TGTGCCAGTAGTAATGGGGTCCTGACCTACAATGAGCAGTTCTTC. It translates to CASSNGVLTYNEQFF. This chain joins TRBV19 and TRBJ2-1; D not certain. The CDR3 extends over 15 amino acids. Germline lookup yields CDR1 LNHDA and CDR2 SQIVND (reference sequence). Trimming cost V 4 bases and J 2 bases, with 12 bases left between them.